This T cell receptor beta chain is from a study of OX40 agonist ivuxolimab in advanced cancers. Whole-study context: The drug used for patients, ivuxolimab, was an agonistic anti-OX40 (CD134) antibody. Dose-escalation patients had hepatocellular carcinoma, melanoma, renal cell or head and neck cancer.

This CDR3 contains 12 residues. From germline, CDR1 is MDHEN and CDR2 SYDVKM. V dropped 7 bases and J dropped 7 bases, with 11 bases sitting between them. This clone was observed a few times. The repertoire was sequenced with immunoSEQ multiplex PCR; TCRdb's copy has only in-frame clones and lacks some. The top ten clones hold around 0.3% of a sample with over 95,000 clones, more than 85% of them seen once. The chain has TRBV28 and TRBJ1-5, with D unresolved. Sequences were derived from CD4+ or CD8+ T cells sorted from blood, sampled in a trial of the OX40 agonist ivuxolimab. This receptor was identified in an adult with an advanced solid tumor such as melanoma, head and neck, liver or kidney cancer. Here the CDR3 reads CASTGKGQPQHF. For the CDR3, the DNA is TGTGCCAGCACCGGGAAGGGACAGCCCCAGCATTTT.